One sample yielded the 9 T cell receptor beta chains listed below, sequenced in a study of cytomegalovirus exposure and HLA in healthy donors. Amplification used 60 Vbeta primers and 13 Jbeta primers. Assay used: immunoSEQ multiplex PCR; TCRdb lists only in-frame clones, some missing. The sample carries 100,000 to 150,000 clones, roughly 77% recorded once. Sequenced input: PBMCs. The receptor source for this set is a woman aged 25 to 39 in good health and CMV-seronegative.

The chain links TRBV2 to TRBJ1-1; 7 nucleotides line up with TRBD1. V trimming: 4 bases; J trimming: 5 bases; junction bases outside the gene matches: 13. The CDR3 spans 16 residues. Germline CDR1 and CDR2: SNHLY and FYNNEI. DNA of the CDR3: TGTGCCAGCAGTGGGGACAGACTCAGCCTGGGGACTGAAGCTTTCTTT. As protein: CASSGDRLSLGTEAFF. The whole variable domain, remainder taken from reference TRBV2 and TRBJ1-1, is EPEVTQTPSHQVTQMGQEVILRCVPISNHLYFYWYRQILGQKVEFLVSFYNNEISEKSEIFDDQFSVERPDGSNFTLKIRSTKLEDSAMYFCASSGDRLSLGTEAFFGQGTRLTVV.

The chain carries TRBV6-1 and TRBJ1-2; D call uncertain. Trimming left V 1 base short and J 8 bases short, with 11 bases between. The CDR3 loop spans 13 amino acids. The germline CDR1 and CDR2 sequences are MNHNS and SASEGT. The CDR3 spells CASSEGVRGGYTF. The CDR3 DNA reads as TGTGCCAGCAGTGAAGGGGTGCGAGGGGGCTACACCTTC.

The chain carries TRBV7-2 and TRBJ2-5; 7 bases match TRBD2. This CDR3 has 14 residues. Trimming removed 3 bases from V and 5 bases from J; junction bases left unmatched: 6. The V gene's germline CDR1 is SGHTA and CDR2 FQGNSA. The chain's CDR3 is CASSFGLVGETQYF. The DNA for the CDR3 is TGTGCCAGCAGCTTTGGACTAGTGGGGGAGACCCAGTACTTC.

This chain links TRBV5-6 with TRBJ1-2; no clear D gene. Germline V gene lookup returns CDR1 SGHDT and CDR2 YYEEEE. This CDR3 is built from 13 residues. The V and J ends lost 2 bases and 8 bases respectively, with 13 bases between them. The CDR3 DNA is TGTGCCAGCAGCTTAGACGTAGCTCGAGGCTACACCTTC. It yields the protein CASSLDVARGYTF.

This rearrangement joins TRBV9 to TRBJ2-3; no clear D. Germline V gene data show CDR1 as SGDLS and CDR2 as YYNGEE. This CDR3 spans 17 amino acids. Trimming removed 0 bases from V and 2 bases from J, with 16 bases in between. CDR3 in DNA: TGTGCCAGCAGCGTAGGCGGCTCCCCGGATTTCACAGATACGCAGTATTTT. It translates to CASSVGGSPDFTDTQYF.

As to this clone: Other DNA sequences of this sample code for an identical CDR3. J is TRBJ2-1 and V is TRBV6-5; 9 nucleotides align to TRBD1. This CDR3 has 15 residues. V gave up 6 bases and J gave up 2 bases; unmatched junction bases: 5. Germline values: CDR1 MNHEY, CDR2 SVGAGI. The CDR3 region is CASSSDRGTYNEQFF. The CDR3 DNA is TGTGCCAGCAGCTCGGACAGGGGAACCTACAATGAGCAGTTCTTC.

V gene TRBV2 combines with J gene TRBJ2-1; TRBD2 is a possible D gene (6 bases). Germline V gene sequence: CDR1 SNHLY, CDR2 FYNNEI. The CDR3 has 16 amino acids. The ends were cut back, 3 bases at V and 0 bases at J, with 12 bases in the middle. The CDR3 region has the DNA TGTGCCAGCAGTGATGGCGGACTACCCTCCTACAATGAGCAGTTCTTC. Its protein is CASSDGGLPSYNEQFF.

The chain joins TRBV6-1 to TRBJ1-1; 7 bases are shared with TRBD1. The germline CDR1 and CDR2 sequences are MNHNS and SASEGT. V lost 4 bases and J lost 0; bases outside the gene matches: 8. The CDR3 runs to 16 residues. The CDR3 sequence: CASSVEGAWVNTEAFF. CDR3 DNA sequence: TGTGCCAGCAGTGTTGAGGGGGCTTGGGTGAACACTGAAGCTTTCTTT.

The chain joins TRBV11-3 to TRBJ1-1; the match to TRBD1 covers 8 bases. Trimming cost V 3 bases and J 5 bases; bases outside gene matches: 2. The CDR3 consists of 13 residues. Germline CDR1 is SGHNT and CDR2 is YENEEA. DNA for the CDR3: TGTGCCAGCAGCTTTCAGGGGGCGACTGAAGCTTTCTTT. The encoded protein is CASSFQGATEAFF.